What follows is one T cell receptor beta chain and its context. The sample belongs to a study of blood T cell repertoires in COVID-19. Germline CDR1 reads MNHEY; CDR2 reads SVGAGI. The CDR3 contains 13 residues. V lost 8 bases and J lost 1, with 9 bases in between. Some clones are missing from TCRdb's copy, which holds only in-frame ones; the method was immunoSEQ multiplex PCR. Altogether more than 300,000 clones are present, approximately 85% being singletons, with the ten largest covering around 1.5%. The sequence came from a woman aged 45 to 65 with acute or convalescent COVID-19. Sequencing used peripheral blood. J is TRBJ1-3 and V is TRBV6-5; a possible D gene is TRBD1 (5 bases). CDR3 coding DNA: TGTGCCAGCTGTCGGGGGTCTGGAAACACCATATATTTT. Its protein product is CASCRGSGNTIYF.